The rows below give T cell receptor beta chains drawn from one sample of a study of T cell responses to AZD1222 COVID-19 vaccine. The assay was immunoSEQ multiplex PCR, and TCRdb's table has in-frame clones only and misses some. In the table there are 30,000 to 35,000 clones, approximately 87% of which are singletons. Source: peripheral blood, taken 28 days after the second AZD1222 dose. The receptors derive from an adult who received the AZD1222 COVID-19 vaccine. Both conserved end residues are trimmed from each CDR3. A D gene is named only where the DNA matches it firmly. Clone size is given for some rows only: seen once, a few or many times, or a class if the clone is expanded.

CDR3 length: 14
V gene: TRBV7-9
J gene: TRBJ2-7
D gene: TRBD2
clone size: -
CDR3 protein: ASSSLLAGGRYEQY

CDR3 length: 15
V gene: TRBV13
J gene: TRBJ2-3
D gene: -
clone size: few
CDR3 protein: ASSLQPSGVNTDTQY

CDR3 length: 11
V gene: TRBV2
J gene: TRBJ2-5
D gene: -
clone size: -
CDR3 protein: ASNPTRKETQY

CDR3 length: 12
V gene: TRBV11-2
J gene: TRBJ1-1
D gene: -
clone size: -
CDR3 protein: ASSFQSRGPEAF

CDR3 length: 15
V gene: TRBV2
J gene: TRBJ1-2
D gene: -
clone size: -
CDR3 protein: ASMQSGVWVFSGGYT

CDR3 length: 14
V gene: TRBV5-4
J gene: TRBJ1-3
D gene: -
clone size: -
CDR3 protein: ASSLQGIESGNTIY

CDR3 length: 11
V gene: TRBV12-3/TRBV12-4
J gene: TRBJ1-3
D gene: -
clone size: -
CDR3 protein: ASSLDPRNTIY

CDR3 length: 12
V gene: TRBV2
J gene: TRBJ1-2
D gene: TRBD1
clone size: -
CDR3 protein: ASSEGQKRYGYT

CDR3 length: 10
V gene: TRBV18
J gene: TRBJ2-7
D gene: -
clone size: -
CDR3 protein: ASSPSGGEQY

CDR3 length: 13
V gene: TRBV3-1/TRBV3-2
J gene: TRBJ1-4
D gene: TRBD1
clone size: -
CDR3 protein: ASSHTGQGFEKLF

CDR3 length: 11
V gene: TRBV14
J gene: TRBJ2-7
D gene: -
clone size: -
CDR3 protein: ASSSTFSYEQY

CDR3 length: 9
V gene: TRBV20-1
J gene: TRBJ1-2
D gene: -
clone size: -
CDR3 protein: SASRTGGYT

CDR3 length: 18
V gene: TRBV6-6
J gene: TRBJ2-7
D gene: TRBD1
clone size: -
CDR3 protein: ASSPARGSIARESSYEQY

CDR3 length: 11
V gene: TRBV30
J gene: TRBJ1-2
D gene: TRBD1
clone size: few
CDR3 protein: AWNPGTGYGYT

CDR3 length: 12
V gene: TRBV5-5
J gene: TRBJ2-1
D gene: TRBD2
clone size: -
CDR3 protein: ASTLAGAYNEQF

CDR3 length: 14
V gene: TRBV19
J gene: TRBJ2-7
D gene: TRBD1
clone size: -
CDR3 protein: ASSVAGTGGGYEQY

CDR3 length: 12
V gene: TRBV7-9
J gene: TRBJ1-1
D gene: -
clone size: -
CDR3 protein: ASSLEGISTEAF

CDR3 length: 14
V gene: TRBV9
J gene: TRBJ1-3
D gene: -
clone size: -
CDR3 protein: ASSVGSSLLGNTIY

CDR3 length: 14
V gene: TRBV5-4
J gene: TRBJ1-2
D gene: TRBD1
clone size: -
CDR3 protein: ASSLDRTGGDYGYT

CDR3 length: 11
V gene: TRBV7-2
J gene: TRBJ2-1
D gene: -
clone size: few
CDR3 protein: ASSLVVAGVQF

CDR3 length: 13
V gene: TRBV6-5
J gene: TRBJ1-6
D gene: -
clone size: -
CDR3 protein: ASSYSTELNSPLH

CDR3 length: 12
V gene: TRBV27
J gene: TRBJ1-4
D gene: -
clone size: few
CDR3 protein: ASRGQGTNEKLF

CDR3 length: 10
V gene: TRBV7-8
J gene: TRBJ2-2
D gene: -
clone size: -
CDR3 protein: ASRTNTGELF

CDR3 length: 12
V gene: TRBV15
J gene: TRBJ2-7
D gene: -
clone size: -
CDR3 protein: ATSRVAGNHEQY